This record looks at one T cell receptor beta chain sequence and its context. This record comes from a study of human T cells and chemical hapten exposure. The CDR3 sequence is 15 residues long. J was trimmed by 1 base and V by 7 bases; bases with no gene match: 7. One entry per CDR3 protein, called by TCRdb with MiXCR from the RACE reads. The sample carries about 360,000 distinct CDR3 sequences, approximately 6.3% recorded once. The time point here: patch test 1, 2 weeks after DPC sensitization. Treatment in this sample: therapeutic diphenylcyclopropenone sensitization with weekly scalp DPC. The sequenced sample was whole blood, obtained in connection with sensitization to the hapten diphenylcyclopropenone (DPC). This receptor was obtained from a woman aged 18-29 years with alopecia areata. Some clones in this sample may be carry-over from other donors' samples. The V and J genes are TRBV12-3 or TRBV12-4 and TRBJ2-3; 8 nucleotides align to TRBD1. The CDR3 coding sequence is TGTGCCAGCATCTCCCCGGGACAGGGCACAGATACGCAGTATTTT. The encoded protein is CASISPGQGTDTQYF.